This TCR beta chain was obtained from a study of shared clonotypes between healthy human individuals. About the study: For every donor, three CD4 naive, three CD4 memory, two CD8 naive and one CD8 memory plates were used.

The CDR3 covers 13 residues. Germline values: CDR1 SGHNT, CDR2 YYREEE (reference sequence). V lost 4 bases and J 3 bases, leaving 10 bases between the germline ends. Profiled with immunoSEQ multiplex PCR; TCRdb holds only in-frame clones, not every one. The sample gives 1 million to 1.2 million clones, around 77% of which show up once; about 0.89% is in the top ten. The sequence derives from a man younger than 35 in good health. Some clones in this sample may be carry-over from other donors' samples. The chain employs TRBV5-4 and TRBJ1-2; D is uncertain. Material for sequencing was memory CD4+ T cells from PBMCs. As for subset: CD45RA-negative fraction. CDR3 sequence reads: CASSQDGHYGYTF. The CDR3 DNA reads TGTGCCAGCAGCCAGGACGGACACTATGGCTACACCTTC.